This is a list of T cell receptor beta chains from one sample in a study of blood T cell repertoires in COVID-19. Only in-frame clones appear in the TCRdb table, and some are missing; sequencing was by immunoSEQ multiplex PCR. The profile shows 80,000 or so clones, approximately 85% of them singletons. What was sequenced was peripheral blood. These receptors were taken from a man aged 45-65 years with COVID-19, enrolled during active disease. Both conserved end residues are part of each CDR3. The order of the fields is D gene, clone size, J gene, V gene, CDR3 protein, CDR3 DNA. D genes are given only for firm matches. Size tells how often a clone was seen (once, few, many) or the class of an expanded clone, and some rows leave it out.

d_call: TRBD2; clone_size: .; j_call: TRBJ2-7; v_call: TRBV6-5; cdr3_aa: CASSRIGLAAYEQYF; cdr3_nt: TGTGCCAGCAGTCGGATAGGACTAGCGGCCTACGAGCAGTACTTC
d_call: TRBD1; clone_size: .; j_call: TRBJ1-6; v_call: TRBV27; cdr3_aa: CASRTGNSPLHF; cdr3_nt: TGTGCCAGCAGGACAGGGAATTCACCCCTCCACTTT
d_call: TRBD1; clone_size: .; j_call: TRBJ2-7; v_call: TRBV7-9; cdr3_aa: CASSLQGVEQYF; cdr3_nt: TGTGCCAGCAGCTTGCAGGGGGTCGAGCAGTACTTC
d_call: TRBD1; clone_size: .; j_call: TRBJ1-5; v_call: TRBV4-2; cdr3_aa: CASSQSTGGYNQPQHF; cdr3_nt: TGTGCCAGCAGCCAATCGACAGGGGGATACAATCAGCCCCAGCATTTT
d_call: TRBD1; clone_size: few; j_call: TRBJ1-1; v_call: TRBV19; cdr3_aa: CASSSARGSTEAFF; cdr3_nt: TGTGCCAGTAGTTCCGCCAGGGGGAGCACTGAAGCTTTCTTT
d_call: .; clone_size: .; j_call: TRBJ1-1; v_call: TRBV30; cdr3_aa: CAQVPGDRTEAFF; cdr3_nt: TGTGCCCAAGTCCCAGGGGATCGGACTGAAGCTTTCTTT
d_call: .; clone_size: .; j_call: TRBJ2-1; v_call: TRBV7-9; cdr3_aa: CASSVTYNEQFF; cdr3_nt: TGTGCCAGCAGCGTAACCTACAATGAGCAGTTCTTC
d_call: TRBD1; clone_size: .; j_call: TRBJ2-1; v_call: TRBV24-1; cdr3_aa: CATSDPRTGGSSYNEQFF; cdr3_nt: TGTGCCACCAGTGATCCTCGGACAGGGGGGAGCTCCTACAATGAGCAGTTCTTC
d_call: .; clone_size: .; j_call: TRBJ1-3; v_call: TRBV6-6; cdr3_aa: CASSPPQGPGNTIYF; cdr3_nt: TGTGCCAGCAGTCCGCCTCAGGGCCCCGGAAACACCATATATTTT
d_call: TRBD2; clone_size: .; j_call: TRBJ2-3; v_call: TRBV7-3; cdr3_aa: CASSSGLAGTKDTQYF; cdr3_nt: TGTGCCAGCAGCTCCGGACTAGCGGGAACCAAGGATACGCAGTATTTT
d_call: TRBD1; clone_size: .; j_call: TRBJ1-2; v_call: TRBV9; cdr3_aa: CASSVARQGATYGYTF; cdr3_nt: TGTGCCAGCAGCGTAGCCCGACAGGGGGCGACCTATGGCTACACCTTC
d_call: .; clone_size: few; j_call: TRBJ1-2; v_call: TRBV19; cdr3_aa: CASTAADLNYGYTF; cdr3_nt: TGTGCCAGTACCGCGGCCGATCTTAACTATGGCTACACCTTC
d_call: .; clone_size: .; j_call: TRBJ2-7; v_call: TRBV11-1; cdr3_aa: CASSLGQTYEQYF; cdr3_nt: TGTGCCAGCAGCTTGGGGCAGACCTACGAGCAGTACTTC
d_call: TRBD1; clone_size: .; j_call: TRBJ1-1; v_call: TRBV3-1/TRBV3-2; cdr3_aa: CASSQGLGTAEAFF; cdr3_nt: TGTGCCAGCAGCCAAGGATTGGGGACAGCTGAAGCTTTCTTT
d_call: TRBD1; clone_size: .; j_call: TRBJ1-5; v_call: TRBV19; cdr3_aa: CASRTGGYSNQPQHF; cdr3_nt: TGTGCCAGTAGGACAGGGGGATATAGCAATCAGCCCCAGCATTTT
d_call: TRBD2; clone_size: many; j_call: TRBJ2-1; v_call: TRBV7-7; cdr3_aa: CASSPLAGVNGEQFF; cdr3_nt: TGTGCTAGCAGCCCCTTAGCGGGAGTGAATGGTGAGCAGTTCTTC
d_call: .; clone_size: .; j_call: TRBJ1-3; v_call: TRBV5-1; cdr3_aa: CASAILPRTEASSGNTIYF; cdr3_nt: TGCGCCAGCGCAATACTTCCCCGGACAGAAGCTTCCTCTGGAAACACCATATATTTT
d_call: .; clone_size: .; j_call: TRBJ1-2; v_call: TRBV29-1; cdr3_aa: CSAEFRDNFNYGYTF; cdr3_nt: TGCAGCGCTGAGTTCCGGGACAACTTTAACTATGGCTACACCTTC
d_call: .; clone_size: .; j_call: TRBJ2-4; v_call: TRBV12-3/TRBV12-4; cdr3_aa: CASITDLGGVQYF; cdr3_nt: TGTGCCAGCATCACCGATTTAGGGGGGGTTCAGTACTTC
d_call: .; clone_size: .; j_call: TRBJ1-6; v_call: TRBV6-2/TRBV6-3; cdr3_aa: CASSNGEDIRFTLHF; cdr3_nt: TGTGCCAGCAGTAATGGGGAGGACATACGTTTTACCCTCCACTTT
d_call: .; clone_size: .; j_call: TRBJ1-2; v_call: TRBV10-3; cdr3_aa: CAIRGGNYGYTF; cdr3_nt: TGTGCCATCAGGGGGGGGAACTATGGCTACACCTTC
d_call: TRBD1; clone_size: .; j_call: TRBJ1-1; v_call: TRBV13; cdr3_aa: CASSLYRQGTVITEAFF; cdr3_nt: TGTGCCAGCAGCTTATACCGACAGGGCACGGTAATCACTGAAGCTTTCTTT
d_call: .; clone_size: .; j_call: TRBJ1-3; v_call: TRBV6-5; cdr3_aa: CASRTRGSGNTIYF; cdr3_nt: TGTGCCAGCAGAACCAGGGGATCTGGAAACACCATATATTTT